Following are 20 T cell receptor beta chains from one sample sequenced in a study of T cell responses to AZD1222 COVID-19 vaccine (dated by TCRdb to about 2021). Libraries were built with the immunoSEQ multiplex PCR assay. TCRdb provides this immuneACCESS table in a form limited to in-frame rearrangements. Some clones are lacking; in checked studies, under half of them reflect an unresolved V gene, and why the rest are absent is not known. The sample data list 95,000 to 150,000 clones, and under 85% of these were observed just once. The top ten clones comprise over 5.5% of the sample. Read against the paper, the sample's time point label means: baseline before first vaccination. The starting material was peripheral blood, obtained on day 0 of AZD1222 vaccination. The receptors originated from an adult in good health.

This rearrangement joins TRBV19 to TRBJ2-1, with 12 nucleotides matching TRBD1. This CDR3 contains 20 residues. V lost 3 bases, J lost 3 bases, and 15 bases stayed unmatched. The germline V gene has CDR1 LNHDA and CDR2 SQIVND (reference sequence). The CDR3 region has the DNA TGTGCCAGTAGTATGGGGGGACAGGGGGCGAACCGGAAGGTCTACAATGAGCAGTTCTTC. Translated: CASSMGGQGANRKVYNEQFF.

V gene TRBV7-5 combines with J gene TRBJ2-1; the table's D call of TRBD2 was not tested on the DNA. TRBV7-5 is labeled a pseudogene. The CDR3 has 16 amino acids. DNA of the CDR3: TGTGCCAGAAGCCACCGTGGACTCGACTCCTACAATGAGCAGTTCTTC. Residues: CARSHRGLDSYNEQFF.

This rearrangement joins TRBV28 to TRBJ2-7; 7 bases are a match to TRBD1. Germline CDR1 reads MDHEN; CDR2 reads SYDVKM. The CDR3 sequence is 18 residues long. Losses at the gene ends were 1 base for V and 3 bases for J; bases not matched to a gene: 15. CDR3 sequence: CASSLYPKGRGNLYEQYF. The DNA for the CDR3 is TGTGCCAGCAGTTTATACCCGAAGGGCAGGGGGAATCTCTACGAGCAGTACTTC. Based on the CDR3 plus reference TRBV28 and TRBJ2-7, the full variable domain is DVKVTQSSRYLVKRTGEKVFLECVQDMDHENMFWYRQDPGLGLRLIYFSYDVKMKEKGDIPEGYSVSREKKERFSLILESASTNQTSMYLCASSLYPKGRGNLYEQYFGPGTRLTVT.

The chain employs TRBV11-2 and TRBJ2-5; possibly TRBD2 for D (6 bases). The CDR3 sequence is 15 residues long. CDR1 is SGHAT and CDR2 is FQNNGV in the germline V gene. Between the trimmed V and J ends, which lost 5 bases and 4 bases, there was a span of 17 bases. In DNA, the CDR3 is TGTGCCAGCAGCCCCTCAGGCGGGGTCGGAGAGACCCAGTACTTC. It is translated as CASSPSGGVGETQYF.

This clone was found a few times. V and J are TRBV28 and TRBJ1-2, with D maybe TRBD1 (5 bases). The CDR3 covers 13 residues. Trimming removed 5 bases from V and 8 bases from J, with 15 bases in between. Germline V gives CDR1 MDHEN, CDR2 SYDVKM. The CDR3, as DNA: TGTGCCAGCAGTACTCCTCAGGGTCGAGGCTACACCTTC. This sequence encodes CASSTPQGRGYTF.

The chain couples TRBV3-1 (or the pseudogene TRBV3-2) to TRBJ2-5; D is possibly TRBD2 (7 bases). This CDR3 comprises 16 residues. V lost 0 bases and J 5 bases, leaving 16 bases between the germline ends. Germline V gives CDR1 LGHDT, CDR2 YNNKEL (reference sequence). As DNA, the CDR3 is TGTGCCAGCAGCCAAGATCTCGGGGGGCCAGGGGAGACCCAGTACTTC. It yields the protein CASSQDLGGPGETQYF.

This sequence joins TRBV7-9 and TRBJ1-2, with D maybe TRBD1 (5 bases). CDR1 is SEHNR and CDR2 is FQNEAQ in the germline V gene (reference sequence). The CDR3 runs to 14 residues. V lost 5 bases and J 0 bases, leaving 10 bases between the germline ends. The CDR3 region is CASSRGAPNYGYTF. The DNA for the CDR3 is TGTGCCAGCAGCCGCGGGGCACCTAACTATGGCTACACCTTC.

J is TRBJ1-2 and V is TRBV18; D call uncertain. With 4 bases removed from V and 5 bases from J, the gap between germline ends came to 17 bases. The germline gives CDR1 KGHSH, CDR2 LQKENI. This CDR3 contains 15 residues. This CDR3 is CASSRDASPRYGYTF. CDR3 bases: TGTGCCAGCTCACGGGATGCGTCCCCACGTTATGGCTACACCTTC.

The chain employs TRBV7-2 and TRBJ2-5; 11 bases align to TRBD2. Germline V CDR1 and CDR2: SGHTA, FQGNSA. The junction had 13 bases not matched to a gene; V was cut back by 0 bases and J by 4 bases. This CDR3 has 19 residues. CDR3 residues: CASSLASGGAKGNGETQYF. CDR3 sequence (DNA): TGTGCCAGCAGCTTAGCTAGCGGGGGGGCAAAGGGAAATGGAGAGACCCAGTACTTC.

A single count supports this clone. This chain links TRBV5-6 with TRBJ1-6, with 8 positions matching TRBD1. Trimming at V came to 4 bases and at J to 5 bases, leaving 8 bases not matched to a gene. This CDR3 spans 16 amino acids. Germline CDR1 SGHDT, CDR2 YYEEEE. The CDR3 is CASSHYRGGNNSPLHF. The CDR3 nucleotides are TGTGCCAGCAGCCATTACAGGGGGGGAAATAATTCACCCCTCCACTTT. Supplemented by reference TRBV5-6 and TRBJ1-6, the full variable domain reads DAGVTQSPTHLIKTRGQQVTLRCSPKSGHDTVSWYQQALGQGPQFIFQYYEEEERQRGNFPDRFSGHQFPNYSSELNVNALLLGDSALYLCASSHYRGGNNSPLHFGNGTRLTVT.

This clone was seen more than once but under ten times. The sample has other DNA sequences that encode this CDR3 too. The V and J genes are TRBV9 and TRBJ1-6; D may be TRBD1 (5 bases). CDR1 is SGDLS and CDR2 is YYNGEE in the germline V gene. V was clipped by 0 bases and J by 8 bases, with 9 bases between them. This CDR3 is 14 amino acids long. The CDR3 loop is CASSVGGFDSPLHF. The CDR3 coding sequence is TGTGCCAGCAGCGTAGGGGGCTTCGATTCACCCCTCCACTTT.

V and J are TRBV29-1 and TRBJ1-2; 11 nucleotides match TRBD1. Germline V gene lookup returns CDR1 SQVTM and CDR2 ANQGSEA. The CDR3 length is 17 residues. V shed 1 base and J 2 bases; nucleotides not matched to a gene: 9. CDR3 coding DNA: TGCAGCGTTGAAGGGGACAGGGGGGCTCCCGAGAACTATGGCTACACCTTC. It encodes CSVEGDRGAPENYGYTF. The full variable domain, in which reference TRBV29-1 and TRBJ1-2 provide the parts outside the CDR3, is SAVISQKPSRDICQRGTSLTIQCQVDSQVTMMFWYRQQPGQSLTLIATANQGSEATYESGFVIDKFPISRPNLTFSTLTVSNMSPEDSSIYLCSVEGDRGAPENYGYTFGSGTRLTVV.

The J gene is TRBJ2-7, the V gene TRBV5-4; D might be TRBD2 (5 bases). The germline V gene encodes CDR1 SGHNT and CDR2 YYREEE (reference sequence). The CDR3 totals 15 residues. V was clipped by 4 bases and J by 7 bases, with 21 bases between them. This CDR3 is CASSLSWARGGEQYF. The CDR3 DNA reads as TGTGCCAGCAGCCTGTCGTGGGCCCGGGGTGGGGAGCAGTACTTC.

The gene calls are TRBV4-2 and TRBJ1-6; unclear D gene. V lost 2 bases, J lost 6 bases, and 8 bases lay in between. CDR1 is LGHNA and CDR2 is YNFKEQ in the germline V gene. This CDR3 region has 14 residues. The CDR3 nucleotides are TGTGCCAGCAGCCAAAACGGCGGTAATTCACCCCTCCACTTT. Protein product: CASSQNGGNSPLHF.

The V call is TRBV7-2, the J call TRBJ1-2, with D perhaps matching TRBD1 (6 bases). Germline V gene sequence: CDR1 SGHTA, CDR2 FQGNSA. Trimming left V 8 bases short and J 3 bases short, with 16 bases between. The CDR3 runs to 14 residues. CDR3 in amino acids: CASGDGGEDYGYTF. The CDR3 DNA sequence: TGTGCCAGCGGAGACGGGGGCGAGGACTATGGCTACACCTTC.

The J gene is TRBJ2-7, the V gene TRBV7-9; a weak D match, TRBD2 (6 bases). CDR1 and CDR2 from the germline V gene are SEHNR and FQNEAQ (reference sequence). V was clipped by 8 bases and J by 3 bases, with 17 bases between them. The CDR3 is made up of 14 amino acids. CDR3 in amino acids: CASSPKEGIYEQYF. DNA of the CDR3: TGTGCCAGCTCCCCGAAGGAGGGCATCTACGAGCAGTACTTC. Variable domain in full (rest from reference TRBV7-9 and TRBJ2-7): DTGVSQNPRHKITKRGQNVTFRCDPISEHNRLYWYRQTLGQGPEFLTYFQNEAQLEKSRLLSDRFSAERPKGSFSTLEIQRTEQGDSAMYLCASSPKEGIYEQYFGPGTRLTVT.

This clone has a single count. V is TRBV7-8 and J is TRBJ2-3; D is unresolved. The CDR3 is 14 amino acids. From germline, CDR1 is SGHVS and CDR2 FQNEAQ. V shed 3 bases and J shed 4 bases, with 11 bases lying between them. The CDR3 loop is CASSFSRVADTQYF. The CDR3 bases are TGTGCCAGCAGCTTTTCTAGGGTAGCAGATACGCAGTATTTT.

The chain carries TRBV20-1 and TRBJ1-1; D unresolved. V lost 4 bases and J lost 5, with 5 bases in between. The CDR3 is 10 residues long. CDR1 DFQATT and CDR2 SNEGSKA come from the germline V gene (reference sequence). CDR3 DNA sequence: TGCAGTGCTAAGGTGACTGAAGCTTTCTTT. It yields the protein CSAKVTEAFF.

This chain joins TRBV7-2 and TRBJ1-1, with a tentative D call TRBD1 (6 bases). The CDR3 totals 16 residues. With 1 base removed from V and 3 bases from J, the gap between germline ends came to 15 bases. CDR1 is SGHTA, CDR2 FQGNSA, per germline. This CDR3 is CASSLGQVGADTEAFF. In nucleotides, the CDR3 is TGTGCCAGCAGCTTAGGACAGGTAGGGGCTGACACTGAAGCTTTCTTT. Variable domain in full (rest from reference TRBV7-2 and TRBJ1-1): GAGVSQSPSNKVTEKGKDVELRCDPISGHTALYWYRQSLGQGLEFLIYFQGNSAPDKSGLPSDRFSAERTGGSVSTLTIQRTQQEDSAVYLCASSLGQVGADTEAFFGQGTRLTVV.

The chain is built from TRBV7-2 and TRBJ2-1; possible D gene TRBD1, 6 bases. Trimming left V 2 bases short and J 5 bases short, with 10 bases between. The length of the CDR3 is 14 residues. Germline assignment: CDR1 SGHTA and CDR2 FQGNSA. CDR3 bases: TGTGCCAGCAGCTTAAGGGCAGGGGACAATGAGCAGTTCTTC. As protein: CASSLRAGDNEQFF.